This passage covers 5 T cell receptor beta chains from one sample sequenced in a study of brain T cells in children with intractable seizures. Here immunoSEQ multiplex PCR was the method, and the copy in TCRdb shows in-frame clones only, minus some. The repertoire includes fewer than 150,000 clones, 90% to 95% of them detected once, and around 4.1% sits in the top ten. The specimen comprised peripheral blood, sampled at surgery. These receptors originate from a boy under two years old with hemimegalencephaly and intractable seizures.

This chain uses TRBV6-2 or TRBV6-3 with TRBJ1-5; 7 nucleotides agree with TRBD1. With 5 bases clipped from V and 0 bases from J, the junction kept 1 base outside the gene matches. The CDR3 is 14 amino acids. Per the germline V gene, CDR1 is MNHEY and CDR2 is SVGEGT. The CDR3 reads CASSRDSSNQPQHF. DNA of the CDR3: TGTGCCAGCAGTCGGGACAGTAGCAATCAGCCCCAGCATTTT.

J is TRBJ1-2 and V is TRBV27; 9 nucleotides agree with TRBD1. The V segment lost 2 bases and the J segment 0 bases; nucleotides outside the gene matches: 10. This CDR3 spans 18 amino acids. CDR1 MNHEY and CDR2 SMNVEV come from the germline V gene (reference sequence). The DNA of the CDR3 is TGTGCCAGCAGTTTACCTGGACAGGGGAAGGGGACTAACTATGGCTACACCTTC. It specifies CASSLPGQGKGTNYGYTF.

The V call is TRBV28, the J call TRBJ2-7; TRBD2 matches 8 bases. The J segment lost 10 bases and the V segment lost 3 bases, leaving 17 bases of the junction unmatched. Germline V lookup: CDR1 MDHEN, CDR2 SYDVKM. This CDR3 region has 16 residues. This chain's CDR3 is CASSFNSGSGSRGQYF. The DNA of the CDR3 is TGTGCCAGCAGTTTTAACAGCGGGAGCGGTTCCCGAGGTCAGTACTTC.

This sequence joins TRBV5-1 and TRBJ2-6; possibly TRBD2 for D (5 bases). Germline V gene data show CDR1 as SGHRS and CDR2 as YFSETQ. V lost 1 base to trimming and J lost 0 bases, with 14 bases between them. The CDR3 is 18 residues long. CDR3 sequence reads: CASSLWPEDFSGANVLTF. CDR3 in DNA: TGCGCCAGCAGCTTGTGGCCTGAGGACTTCTCTGGGGCCAACGTCCTGACTTTC.

V gene TRBV10-3 combines with J gene TRBJ2-3; D is undetermined. There are 12 residues in the CDR3. Per germline, CDR1 ENHRY and CDR2 SYGVKD. V was trimmed by 6 bases and J by 6 bases, leaving 10 bases between them. CDR3 DNA sequence: TGTGCCATCAGCGCCGGGTACGATACGCAGTATTTT. It is translated as CAISAGYDTQYF.